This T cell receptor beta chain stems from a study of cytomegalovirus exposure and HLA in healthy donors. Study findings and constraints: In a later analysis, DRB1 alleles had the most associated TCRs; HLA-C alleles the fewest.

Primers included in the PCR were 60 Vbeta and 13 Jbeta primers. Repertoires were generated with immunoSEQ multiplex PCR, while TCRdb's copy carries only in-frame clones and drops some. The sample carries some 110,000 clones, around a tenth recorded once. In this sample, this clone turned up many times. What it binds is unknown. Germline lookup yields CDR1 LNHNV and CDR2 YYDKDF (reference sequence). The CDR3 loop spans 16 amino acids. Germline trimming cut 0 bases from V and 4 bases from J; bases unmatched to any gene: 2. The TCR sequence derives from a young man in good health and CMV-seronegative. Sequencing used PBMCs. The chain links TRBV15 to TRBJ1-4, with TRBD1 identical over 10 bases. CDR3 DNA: TGTGCCACCAGCAGAGATCGGACAGGGGGTAATGAAAAACTGTTTTTT. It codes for CATSRDRTGGNEKLFF.